The sequence of this T cell receptor beta chain was determined in a study of T cell changes during pregnancy in multiple sclerosis. Profiled with immunoSEQ multiplex PCR; TCRdb holds only in-frame clones, not every one. This table has 55,000 to 75,000 clones, about 90% appearing once. V was pared by 1 base and J by 2 bases, with 14 bases of the junction left unmatched. This CDR3 has 19 residues. From germline, CDR1 is SGHNT and CDR2 YYREEE (reference sequence). The chain is built from TRBV5-4 and TRBJ2-3; TRBD2 matches 9 bases. The sequence derives from a female donor with multiple sclerosis, enrolled in a pregnancy study. The sample in question was peripheral blood, obtained after pregnancy. CDR3 in DNA: TGTGCCAGCAGCTTGCTGGGTAGCGGGAGTCTGGTAAACACAGATACGCAGTATTTT. Translating gives CASSLLGSGSLVNTDTQYF. The whole variable domain, filled in from reference TRBV5-4 and TRBJ2-3, reads ETGVTQSPTHLIKTRGQQVTLRCSSQSGHNTVSWYQQALGQGPQFIFQYYREEENGRGNFPPRFSGLQFPNYSSELNVNALELDDSALYLCASSLLGSGSLVNTDTQYFGPGTRLTVL.